This T cell receptor (beta chain) was found in a study of blood T cell repertoires in COVID-19. The CDR3 length is 17 residues. Per the germline V gene, CDR1 is SGHNT and CDR2 is YYREEE (reference sequence). V gave up 0 bases and J gave up 0 bases; unmatched junction bases: 5. TCRdb's copy holds only in-frame clones and misses some; the assay was immunoSEQ multiplex PCR. The sample lists around 170,000 clones, approximately 82% occurring once. The sequencing input was peripheral blood. This TCR was recovered from a man in his 70s who had recovered from COVID-19. This chain connects TRBV5-4 to TRBJ2-1, with 8 bases matching TRBD2. CDR3 loop: CASSLGNLAGSYNEQFF. CDR3 sequence (DNA): TGTGCCAGCAGCTTGGGGAACCTAGCGGGCTCCTACAATGAGCAGTTCTTC.